The 14 T cell receptor beta chains listed next were all sequenced from one sample in a study of T cell responses to AZD1222 COVID-19 vaccine. The assay was immunoSEQ multiplex PCR, and TCRdb's table has in-frame clones only and misses some. The data hold over 100,000 clones, with nearly 90% observed a single time. Material: peripheral blood, obtained on day 0 of AZD1222 vaccination. These receptor sequences come from an adult in good health.

The chain joins TRBV19 to TRBJ1-1, with a weak D call TRBD1 (6 bases). This CDR3 spans 14 amino acids. The germline V gene has CDR1 LNHDA and CDR2 SQIVND (reference sequence). V lost 5 bases and J lost 5, with 15 bases in between. The CDR3 nucleotides read TGTGCCAGTAGTGTACAGGGCTCCAGGACTGAAGCTTTCTTT. It specifies CASSVQGSRTEAFF. The whole variable domain, remainder taken from reference TRBV19 and TRBJ1-1, is DGGITQSPKYLFRKEGQNVTLSCEQNLNHDAMYWYRQDPGQGLRLIYYSQIVNDFQKGDIAEGYSVSREKKESFPLTVTSAQKNPTAFYLCASSVQGSRTEAFFGQGTRLTVV.

The chain has TRBV11-3 and TRBJ2-1, with TRBD1 as a possible D gene (5 bases). V lost 0 bases and J 3 bases, leaving 9 bases between the germline ends. Per germline, CDR1 SGHNT and CDR2 YENEEA. This CDR3 has 15 amino acids. CDR3 amino acids: CASSLDPGFYNEQFF. CDR3 DNA: TGTGCCAGCAGCTTAGACCCAGGGTTCTACAATGAGCAGTTCTTC.

This sequence joins TRBV5-6 and TRBJ2-7, with D unresolved. V was shortened by 4 bases and J by 7 bases, with 18 bases between the two germline ends. This CDR3 is 14 amino acids long. The germline V gene encodes CDR1 SGHDT and CDR2 YYEEEE. CDR3 protein: CASSVGPLEREQYF. CDR3 nucleotide sequence: TGTGCCAGCAGCGTCGGACCCCTTGAGAGGGAGCAGTACTTC.

This clone was counted once. The chain joins TRBV9 to TRBJ1-1; D is unresolved. CDR3 length: 15 residues. The V end lost 0 bases, the J end lost 0 bases, and 9 bases lay between the germline ends. Germline assignment: CDR1 SGDLS and CDR2 YYNGEE. In DNA, the CDR3 is TGTGCCAGCAGCGTAGCTGGTACGCTGAACACTGAAGCTTTCTTT. Translating it yields CASSVAGTLNTEAFF.

The sample holds a few counts of this clone. The CDR3 coding sequence is TGCGCCAGCACGCGGGGCGGTACTGAAGCTTTCTTT. Its translation: CASTRGGTEAFF. This sequence joins TRBV5-1 and TRBJ1-1, with D perhaps TRBD1 (5 bases). This CDR3 spans 12 amino acids. Trimming removed 6 bases at V and 5 bases at J, with 11 bases between. Germline CDR1 and CDR2: SGHRS and YFSETQ.

V and J are TRBV6-1 and TRBJ1-1, with D perhaps matching TRBD1 (5 bases). V gave up 6 bases and J gave up 4 bases, with 15 bases separating them. Germline loops: CDR1 MNHNS, CDR2 SASEGT. CDR3 length equals 14 residues. The CDR3 nucleotides are TGTGCCAGCAGAAGGGGTGAGGGTGCCACTGAAGCTTTCTTT. This encodes CASRRGEGATEAFF.

This chain connects TRBV6-2 or TRBV6-3 to TRBJ2-7, with 7 bases matching TRBD1. Germline trimming cut 2 bases from V and 3 bases from J; bases unmatched to any gene: 7. There are 15 residues in the CDR3. CDR1 and CDR2 (germline): MNHEY, SVGEGT. Here the CDR3 DNA reads TGTGCCAGCAGTTACCAGACAGGGTTTGGCTACGAGCAGTACTTC. Protein product: CASSYQTGFGYEQYF.

The rearrangement uses TRBV4-1 and TRBJ2-7, with 14 positions matching TRBD2. Trimming cost V 1 base and J 2 bases; bases outside gene matches: 1. The CDR3 extends over 16 amino acids. Germline V gene data show CDR1 as MGHRA and CDR2 as YSYEKL. For the CDR3, the DNA is TGCGCCAGCAGCCAAGGGACTAGCGGGAGGCCCTACGAGCAGTACGTC. Translation gives CASSQGTSGRPYEQYV.

The chain joins TRBV5-4 to TRBJ2-7; perhaps D is TRBD1 or TRBD2 (6 bases each). Per the germline V gene, CDR1 is SGHNT and CDR2 is YYREEE (reference sequence). Deletions cut 0 bases from V and 2 bases from J, with 9 bases between. CDR3 size: 14 residues. CDR3 sequence reads: CASSLAGAAYEQYF. The CDR3 bases are TGTGCCAGCAGCTTGGCGGGGGCTGCCTACGAGCAGTACTTC.

CDR3 sequence: CASSLSGRSNYGYTF. CDR3 DNA: TGTGCCAGCAGCTTAAGCGGGAGATCCAACTATGGCTACACCTTC. The V and J genes are TRBV7-6 and TRBJ1-2, with D uncertain. Trimming removed 2 bases from V and 2 bases from J, with 12 bases in between. Germline-derived CDR1 and CDR2 are SGHVS and FNYEAQ. The CDR3 runs 15 residues.

The chain combines TRBV20-1 with TRBJ1-5, with D maybe TRBD1 (5 bases). CDR1 and CDR2 from the germline V gene are DFQATT and SNEGSKA (reference sequence). V lost 3 bases, J lost 1 base, and 13 bases lay in between. The CDR3 is 15 amino acids. The CDR3 spells CSASSSGASNQPQHF. CDR3 DNA sequence: TGCAGTGCTAGTTCTTCCGGGGCGAGCAATCAGCCCCAGCATTTT.

The CDR3 sequence: CASSVEAGGWGEQFF. The CDR3 DNA reads as TGTGCCAGCAGCGTAGAGGCAGGGGGCTGGGGTGAGCAGTTCTTC. The chain joins TRBV9 to TRBJ2-1, with 8 bases identical to TRBD1. The CDR3 consists of 15 residues. Germline assignment: CDR1 SGDLS and CDR2 YYNGEE. The V and J ends lost 0 bases and 9 bases, in that order; junction bases with no gene match: 8.

This clone was recorded once. This CDR3 is CASSLGAGANVLTF. The CDR3 DNA follows: TGCGCCAGCAGCTTGGGAGCTGGGGCCAACGTCCTGACTTTC. The chain has TRBV5-1 and TRBJ2-6; no clear D. The V end lost 0 bases, the J end lost 2 bases, and 3 bases lay between the germline ends. Germline CDR1 reads SGHRS; CDR2 reads YFSETQ. The CDR3 length is 14 residues.

The genes are TRBV19 and TRBJ1-5, with a tentative D call TRBD1 (5 bases). With 11 bases removed from V and 8 bases from J, the gap between germline ends came to 22 bases. CDR3 length equals 14 residues. The germline V gene has CDR1 LNHDA and CDR2 SQIVND (reference sequence). The CDR3 bases are TGTGCCGTTTCCCCGGACAACTACGGGGAGCCCCAGCATTTT. It codes for CAVSPDNYGEPQHF.